This T cell receptor (beta chain) was sequenced during a study of long-term antiretroviral therapy in people with HIV. Sequencing used immunoSEQ v3.0 at survey level. Sequenced by immunoSEQ multiplex PCR; TCRdb stores in-frame clones only, minus some. Of 20,000 to 30,000 clones detected, approximately 88% appear once; the ten largest clones hold around 16%. Points on this clone: Other DNA sequences in the sample encode the same CDR3.

V was clipped by 2 bases and J by 1 base, with 5 bases between them. The CDR3 spans 13 residues. CDR1 is SGHTA, CDR2 FQGNSA, per germline. The sample consisted of unsorted PBMCs, taken 4.1 to 4.5 years after starting antiretroviral therapy. The sequence came from a man aged 30 to 39 with HIV. The J gene is TRBJ1-1, the V gene TRBV7-2; D perhaps matches TRBD1 (5 bases). The CDR3 loop is CASSLTGNTEAFF. The CDR3, as DNA: TGTGCCAGCAGCTTAACAGGGAACACTGAAGCTTTCTTT.